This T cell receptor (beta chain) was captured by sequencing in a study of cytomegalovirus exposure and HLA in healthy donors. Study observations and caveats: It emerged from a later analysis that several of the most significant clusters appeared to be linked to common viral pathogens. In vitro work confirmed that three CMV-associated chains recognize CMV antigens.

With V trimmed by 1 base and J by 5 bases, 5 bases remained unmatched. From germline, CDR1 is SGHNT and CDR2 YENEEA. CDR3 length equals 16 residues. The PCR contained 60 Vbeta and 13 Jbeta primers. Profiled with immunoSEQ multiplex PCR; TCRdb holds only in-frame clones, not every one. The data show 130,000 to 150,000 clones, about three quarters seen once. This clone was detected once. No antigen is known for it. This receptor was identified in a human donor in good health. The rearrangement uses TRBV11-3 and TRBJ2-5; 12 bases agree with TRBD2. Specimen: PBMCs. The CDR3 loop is CASSLGTSGATETQYF. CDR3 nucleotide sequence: TGTGCCAGCAGCTTAGGGACTAGCGGGGCAACGGAGACCCAGTACTTC.